The rows below give T cell receptor beta chains drawn from one sample of a study of T cells in localized non-small cell lung cancer. Profiling relied on immunoSEQ multiplex PCR, and the TCRdb table lists in-frame clones only, not all of them. The sample yields approximately 3,500 clones, less than 20% seen once. The sample in question was lung tumor tissue, obtained before any cancer treatment. These receptors all come from a woman between 35 and 75 years old with stage III squamous cell lung carcinoma. Both conserved end residues are part of each CDR3.

TRBV28,CASSFLPGEGLAEAFF
TRBV6-8,CASRDWQGNTEAFF
TRBV6-8,CASKAGPNTGELFF
TRBV15,CATSRTPDSFDYGYTF
TRBV29-1,CSVLPGRGELFF
TRBV28,CASSLLGAADNEQFF
TRBV28,CASGEAFNEKLFF
TRBV11-3,CASSLMTETGQPQHF
TRBV9,CASSWGFADTQYF
TRBV18,CASSPPGRGETQYF
TRBV12-5,CASGLGQLKDTQYF
TRBV12-2,CASRLAIGTSGAYTGELFF
TRBV11-3,CASSFQGARDTEAFF
TRBV9,CASSVTGGSNQPQHF
TRBV28,CASSLYRSSYNEQFF